The entry below gives a single TCR beta chain sequence along with its context. This sample stems from a study of blood T cell repertoires in COVID-19. Study as a whole: Acute and convalescent COVID-19 samples came from the United States, Italy and Spain. Sources were T cells, B-cell-depleted T cells, or PBMCs; the material itself was cDNA or gDNA.

J lost 6 bases, V lost 0 bases, and 11 bases had no gene match. The CDR3 is made up of 19 amino acids. Looked up from germline, CDR1 is MNHNS and CDR2 is SASEGT. Here immunoSEQ multiplex PCR was the method, and the copy in TCRdb shows in-frame clones only, minus some. The sample lists approximately 200,000 clones, 70% to 85% occurring once. Sequenced material: peripheral blood. V and J are TRBV6-1 and TRBJ2-7; 16 nucleotides agree with TRBD2. The source is a woman aged 45 to 65 with acute or convalescent COVID-19. The CDR3 loop is CASSEAGLAGGRHKSEQYF. CDR3 nucleotides: TGTGCCAGCAGTGAAGCGGGACTAGCGGGGGGGCGGCATAAGAGCGAGCAGTACTTC.